These 4 T cell receptor beta chains share one sample of origin, sequenced in a study of T cells of healthy individuals. TCRdb re-called the 5' RACE reads through MiXCR, storing one row per CDR3 protein. Counted here are some 69,000 distinct CDR3 sequences, around 15% occurring once; the ten biggest clones make up around 4.6%. These receptors all come from a human donor in good health.

This clonotype showed up just a few times. The V and J genes are TRBV9 and TRBJ1-5, with 7 bases identical to TRBD1. From germline, CDR1 is SGDLS and CDR2 YYNGEE. The ends lost 1 base at V and 3 bases at J; junction bases unmatched: 10. This CDR3 is 17 amino acids long. CDR3 amino acids: CASSVPPRGLSNQPQHF. CDR3 bases: TGTGCCAGCAGCGTACCCCCGAGGGGGCTATCCAATCAGCCCCAGCATTTT.

This clonotype was detected many times. V and J are TRBV7-8 and TRBJ2-7; D uncertain. V lost 5 bases and J 4 bases, leaving 9 bases between the germline ends. This CDR3 spans 12 amino acids. Germline lookup yields CDR1 SGHVS and CDR2 FQNEAQ. The DNA of the CDR3 is TGTGCCAGCAGCGACCTGAAGTACGAGCAGTACTTC. This translates into CASSDLKYEQYF.

On this clonotype itself: One base away lies a much larger clone, so this may be a sequencing read error. The genes are TRBV6-2 or TRBV6-3 and TRBJ1-5, with a possible D match to TRBD1 (5 bases). The germline V gene encodes CDR1 MNHEY and CDR2 SVGEGT. The CDR3 is 17 residues long. CDR3 coding DNA: TGTGCCAGCAGGAGCTGGGGGGGATCAAATAGCAATGAGCCCCAGCATTTT. Translating gives CASRSWGGSNSNEPQHF.

V is TRBV7-2 and J is TRBJ1-1; perhaps TRBD1 as D (6 bases). The CDR3 runs 14 residues. The V end lost 5 bases, the J end lost 1 base, and 11 bases lay between the germline ends. The germline V gene encodes CDR1 SGHTA and CDR2 FQGNSA. CDR3 sequence: CASSRQVTNTEAFF. CDR3 bases: TGTGCCAGCAGCCGACAGGTCACGAACACTGAAGCTTTCTTT.